The entry below gives a single T cell receptor (beta chain) sequence along with its context. Its antigen is unknown. This entry belongs to a study of cytotoxic CD8 clonotypes in ibrutinib-treated CLL. About the study: Partial response occurred in roughly 25 patients and complete response in 2; at median approximately 68 months, around 14 remained remitted and around twelve progressed. Collecting the response samples happened after a median approximately 11 months of treatment, with a range of 6 to 36. Study-wide points: Sampling of sustained-remission and progressing patients occurred at differing times. The study found baseline clonality above age-matched healthy donors, tracking circulating CD8+ T-cell counts.

The V gene lost 4 bases and the J gene lost 2 bases, with 12 bases spanning the gap. CDR1 and CDR2 from the germline V gene are SEHNR and FQNEAQ (reference sequence). This CDR3 comprises 14 residues. Method: immunoSEQ multiplex PCR; TCRdb's copy keeps in-frame clones and lacks some. The table has some 140,000 clones, around 90% seen once; the top ten hold 10% to 12%. The source of this sequence is a human donor with chronic lymphocytic leukemia. Source: PBMCs, taken after 12 months of ibrutinib treatment. The chain is built from TRBV7-9 and TRBJ2-7; no definite D call. The CDR3 here is CASSWANTPYEQYF. CDR3 coding DNA: TGTGCCAGCAGCTGGGCCAATACTCCCTACGAGCAGTACTTC.